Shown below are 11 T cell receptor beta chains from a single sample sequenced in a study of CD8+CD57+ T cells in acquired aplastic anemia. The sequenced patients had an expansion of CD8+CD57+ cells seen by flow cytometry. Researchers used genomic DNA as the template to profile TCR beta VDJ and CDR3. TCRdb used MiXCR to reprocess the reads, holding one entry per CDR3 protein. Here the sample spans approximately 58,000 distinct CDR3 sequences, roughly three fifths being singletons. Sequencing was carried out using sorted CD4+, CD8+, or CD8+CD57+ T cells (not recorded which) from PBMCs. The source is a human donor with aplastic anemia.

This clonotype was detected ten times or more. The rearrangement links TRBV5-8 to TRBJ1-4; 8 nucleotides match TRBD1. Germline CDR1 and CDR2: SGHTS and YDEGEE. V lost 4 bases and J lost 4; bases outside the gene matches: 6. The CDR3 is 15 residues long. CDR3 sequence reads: CASSPTGQVNEKLFF. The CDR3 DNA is TGTGCCAGCAGCCCTACGGGACAGGTTAATGAAAAACTGTTTTTT.

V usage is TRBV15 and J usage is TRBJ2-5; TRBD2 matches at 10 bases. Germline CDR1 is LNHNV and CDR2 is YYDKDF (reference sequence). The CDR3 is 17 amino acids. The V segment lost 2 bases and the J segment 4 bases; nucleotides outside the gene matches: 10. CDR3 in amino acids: CATSRPQGLAGAETQYF. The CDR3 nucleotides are TGTGCCACCAGCAGACCCCAGGGCCTAGCGGGAGCAGAGACCCAGTACTTC.

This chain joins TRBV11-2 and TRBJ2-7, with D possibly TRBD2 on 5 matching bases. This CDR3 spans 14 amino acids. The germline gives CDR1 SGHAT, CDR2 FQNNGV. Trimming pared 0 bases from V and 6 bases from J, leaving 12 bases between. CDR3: CASSLDAGTTEQYV. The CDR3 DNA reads TGTGCCAGCAGCTTAGATGCGGGCACGACCGAGCAGTACGTC.

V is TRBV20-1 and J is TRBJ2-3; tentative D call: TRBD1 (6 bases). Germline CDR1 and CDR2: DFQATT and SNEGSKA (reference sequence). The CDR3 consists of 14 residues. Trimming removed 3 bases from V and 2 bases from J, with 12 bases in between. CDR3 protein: CSASTGIVTDTQYF. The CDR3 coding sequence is TGCAGTGCTAGCACAGGGATTGTCACAGATACGCAGTATTTT.

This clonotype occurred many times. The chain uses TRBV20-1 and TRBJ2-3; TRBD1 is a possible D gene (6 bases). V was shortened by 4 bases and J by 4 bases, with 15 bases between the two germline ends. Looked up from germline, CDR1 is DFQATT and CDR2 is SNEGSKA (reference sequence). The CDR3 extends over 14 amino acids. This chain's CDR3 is CSATYRVRADTQYF. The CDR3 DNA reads TGCAGTGCTACATACAGGGTGAGGGCAGATACGCAGTATTTT.

CDR3 sequence: CATSDTQRERNTDTQYF. The CDR3 DNA reads TGTGCCACCAGTGATACCCAGCGGGAGAGGAACACAGATACGCAGTATTTT. The V gene is TRBV24-1, the J gene TRBJ2-3; 8 nucleotides align to TRBD2. Losses at the gene ends were 3 bases for V and 2 bases for J; bases not matched to a gene: 9. Germline V gene lookup returns CDR1 KGHDR and CDR2 SFDVKD. The CDR3 has 17 amino acids.

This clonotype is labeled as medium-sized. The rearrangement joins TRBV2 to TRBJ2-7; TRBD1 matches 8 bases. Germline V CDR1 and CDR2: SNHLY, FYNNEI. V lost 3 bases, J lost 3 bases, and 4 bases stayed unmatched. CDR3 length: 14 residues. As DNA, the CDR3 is TGTGCCAGCAGTGACCAGGACAGGGACTACGAGCAGTACTTC. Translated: CASSDQDRDYEQYF.

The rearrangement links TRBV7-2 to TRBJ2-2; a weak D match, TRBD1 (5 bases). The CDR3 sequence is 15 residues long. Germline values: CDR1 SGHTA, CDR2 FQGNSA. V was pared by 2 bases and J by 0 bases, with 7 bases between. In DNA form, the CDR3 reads TGTGCCAGCAGCTTAAGACAGTCGAACACCGGGGAGCTGTTTTTT. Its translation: CASSLRQSNTGELFF.

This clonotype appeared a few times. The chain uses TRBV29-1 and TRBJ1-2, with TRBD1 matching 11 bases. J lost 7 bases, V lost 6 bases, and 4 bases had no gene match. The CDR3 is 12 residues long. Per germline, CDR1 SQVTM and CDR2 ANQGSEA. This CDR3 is CSVGQGDAGYTF. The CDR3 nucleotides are TGCAGCGTGGGACAGGGGGATGCTGGCTACACCTTC.

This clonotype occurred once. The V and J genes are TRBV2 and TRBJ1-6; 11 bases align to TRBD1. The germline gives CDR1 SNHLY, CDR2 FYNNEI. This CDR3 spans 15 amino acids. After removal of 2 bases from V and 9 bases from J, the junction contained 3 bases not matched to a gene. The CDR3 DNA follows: TGTGCCAGCAGTGAACCGGACAGGGGGCCTTCACCCCTCCACTTT. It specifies CASSEPDRGPSPLHF.

In DNA form, the CDR3 reads TGTGCCAGCAGCCGAAGACAGGGGGGGTCACCCCTCCACTTT. Protein: CASSRRQGGSPLHF. V gene TRBV2 combines with J gene TRBJ1-6; 9 bases line up with TRBD1. The germline CDR1 and CDR2 sequences are SNHLY and FYNNEI. The CDR3 has 14 residues. V lost 6 bases, J lost 10 bases, and 7 bases stayed unmatched.